The 19 T cell receptor beta chains presented below share a single source sample, sequenced in a study of molecular identifiers for immune sequencing clone quantification. One entry per CDR3 protein results from TCRdb running MiXCR on the PCR reads. The sample holds some 580,000 distinct CDR3 sequences, approximately 24% seen once. The sample consisted of naive CD8+ T cells from blood, with Jurkat cell RNA spiked in. Subset here: FACS-sorted CD8+CD4-CCR7+CD45RA+ naive T cells. The receptors shown here come from a human donor in good health. Some libraries in this study had Jurkat cell RNA spiked in.

The chain carries TRBV7-2 and TRBJ1-5; D is ambiguous. This CDR3 region has 14 residues. Germline V gives CDR1 SGHTA, CDR2 FQGNSA. Trimming stripped 5 bases from V and 6 bases from J, with 14 bases between. This CDR3 is CASSLVLGGQPQHF. CDR3 sequence (DNA): TGTGCCAGCAGCCTCGTATTAGGCGGTCAGCCCCAGCATTTT.

A remark on this clonotype: One end of the junction fails to match germline, which may point to a read error. V is TRBV27 and J is TRBJ2-2; D remains unclear. The germline CDR1 and CDR2 sequences are MNHEY and SMNVEV (reference sequence). This CDR3 spans 14 amino acids. The CDR3 region is CAGSSLVLSGELFF. The CDR3 coding sequence is TGTGCCGGCAGTTCTTTGGTGCTGTCCGGGGAGCTGTTTTTT.

This clonotype was recorded at least ten times. The genes are TRBV27 and TRBJ2-7; D is perhaps TRBD2 (5 bases). Germline loops: CDR1 MNHEY, CDR2 SMNVEV (reference sequence). This CDR3 has 14 residues. V shed 2 bases and J shed 1 base, with 9 bases lying between them. CDR3 nucleotides: TGTGCCAGCAGTTTACTTCCGGGGTCCTACGAGCAGTACTTC. This encodes CASSLLPGSYEQYF.

On this clonotype: Being one base from a much bigger clone, this may be a read error. This sequence joins TRBV6-5 and TRBJ2-7; 8 bases match TRBD2. From germline, CDR1 is MNHEY and CDR2 SVGAGI. V gave up 6 bases and J gave up 5 bases; unmatched junction bases: 12. The CDR3 sequence is 15 residues long. The CDR3 spells CASRSRAREAHEQYF. The DNA for the CDR3 is TGTGCCAGCAGGAGTCGGGCGCGGGAGGCCCACGAGCAGTACTTC.

Many counts were recorded for this clonotype. The chain has TRBV5-1 and TRBJ1-6, with D possibly being TRBD1 (5 bases). CDR1 SGHRS and CDR2 YFSETQ come from the germline V gene. Trimming removed 4 bases from V and 6 bases from J, with 8 bases in between. The CDR3 runs to 13 residues. CDR3 nucleotide sequence: TGCGCCAGCAGCCCTGACAGTAATTCACCCCTCCACTTT. Translated: CASSPDSNSPLHF.

This chain joins TRBV11-3 and TRBJ2-7; D ambiguous. The CDR3 covers 13 residues. The V end was cut by 5 bases, the J end by 6 bases, with 14 bases between. Germline loops: CDR1 SGHNT, CDR2 YENEEA. Here the CDR3 reads CASSPLHGGEQYF. In DNA form, the CDR3 reads TGTGCCAGCAGCCCCCTACACGGTGGCGAGCAGTACTTC.

This clonotype was observed a few times. The rearrangement links TRBV27 to TRBJ1-5, with D uncertain. Germline-derived CDR1 and CDR2 are MNHEY and SMNVEV (reference sequence). This CDR3 is 13 amino acids long. The V end was cut by 2 bases, the J end by 3 bases, with 5 bases between. The CDR3 here is CASSLTFNQPQHF. In DNA form, the CDR3 reads TGTGCCAGCAGTTTAACTTTCAATCAGCCCCAGCATTTT.

This clonotype was observed at least ten times. The rearrangement uses TRBV6-5 and TRBJ2-5, with 10 bases aligning to TRBD1. The CDR3 is made up of 17 amino acids. With V trimmed by 2 bases and J by 0 bases, 6 bases remained unmatched. Germline V gene lookup returns CDR1 MNHEY and CDR2 SVGAGI. The chain's CDR3 is CASSYGTGAEYQETQYF. CDR3 bases: TGTGCCAGCAGTTACGGGACAGGGGCCGAGTACCAAGAGACCCAGTACTTC.

As regards this clonotype: A read error may be the cause here, since a much bigger clone is one base away. CDR3 nucleotide sequence: TGTGCCAGTAGTATAGATCGATACAATGTGCAGTTCTTC. Translating gives CASSIDRYNVQFF. The rearrangement joins TRBV19 to TRBJ2-1; unclear D gene. The CDR3 contains 13 residues. CDR1 is LNHDA and CDR2 is SQIVND in the germline V gene (reference sequence).

This chain connects TRBV3-1 to TRBJ2-1, with D perhaps given as TRBD1 or TRBD2 (6 bases each). Germline V gene sequence: CDR1 LGHDT, CDR2 YNNKEL (reference sequence). Trimming took 1 base from V and 11 from J, leaving 24 bases between them. CDR3 length: 17 amino acids. CDR3: CASSQGRGFIFTRKQFF. CDR3 nucleotide sequence: TGTGCCAGCAGCCAAGGGAGGGGGTTTATATTTACAAGAAAGCAGTTCTTC.

This clonotype was found many times. This rearrangement joins TRBV29-1 to TRBJ2-1; no clear D. The CDR3 contains 11 residues. Germline assignment: CDR1 SQVTM and CDR2 ANQGSEA. Trimming left V 3 bases short and J 6 bases short, with 6 bases between. This CDR3 reads CSVEEFNEQFF. DNA of the CDR3: TGCAGCGTTGAGGAGTTCAATGAGCAGTTCTTC.

Of note for this clonotype: A single base separates this from a much larger clone, so it may be a read error. This rearrangement joins TRBV14 to TRBJ2-3; 9 bases map to TRBD2. Germline V gene sequence: CDR1 SGHDN, CDR2 FVKESK. V lost 0 bases to trimming and J lost 4 bases; unmatched junction nucleotides: 11. The CDR3 length is 18 residues. The CDR3 here is CASSQEIFAGGPSDTQYF. In nucleotides, the CDR3 is TGTGCCAGCAGCCAAGAAATTTTTGCGGGGGGGCCTTCAGATACGCAGTATTTT.

The chain couples TRBV6-2 or TRBV6-3 to TRBJ1-2; D perhaps matches TRBD1 (6 bases). V was trimmed by 5 bases and J by 10 bases, leaving 17 bases between them. Germline V gene sequence: CDR1 MNHEY, CDR2 SVGEGT. This CDR3 region has 13 residues. The chain's CDR3 is CASSPPGVSAYTF. CDR3 in DNA: TGTGCCAGCAGTCCCCCAGGGGTGTCCGCCTACACCTTC.

V and J are TRBV3-1 and TRBJ2-1; D is unclear. This CDR3 contains 16 residues. The V end lost 0 bases, the J end lost 7 bases, and 16 bases lay between the germline ends. Germline CDR1 and CDR2: LGHDT and YNNKEL (reference sequence). The CDR3 here is CASSQEETLVGNEQFF. The CDR3 DNA follows: TGTGCCAGCAGCCAAGAGGAGACTTTGGTGGGTAATGAGCAGTTCTTC.

This clonotype has only a few counts. This rearrangement joins TRBV18 to TRBJ2-3; D perhaps matches TRBD1 (6 bases). With 1 base removed from V and 1 base from J, the gap between germline ends came to 9 bases. The CDR3 loop spans 15 amino acids. CDR1 is KGHSH, CDR2 LQKENI, per germline. The CDR3 coding sequence is TGTGCCAGCTCACCACGGGACACCCGCACAGATACGCAGTATTTT. Its protein product is CASSPRDTRTDTQYF. The variable domain in full, completed from reference TRBV18 and TRBJ2-3, reads NAGVMQNPRHLVRRRGQEARLRCSPMKGHSHVYWYRQLPEEGLKFMVYLQKENIIDESGMPKERFSAEFPKEGPSILRIQQVVRGDSAAYFCASSPRDTRTDTQYFGPGTRLTVL.

This clonotype was seen many times. The chain has TRBV6-1 and TRBJ1-1, with D hard to call. CDR1 is MNHNS, CDR2 SASEGT, per germline. This CDR3 has 15 residues. The V end was cut by 2 bases, the J end by 5 bases, with 15 bases between. This CDR3 is CASSESVREGTEAFF. In DNA, the CDR3 is TGTGCCAGCAGTGAATCGGTAAGGGAAGGTACTGAAGCTTTCTTT.

Comments on this clonotype: A junction end diverges from the germline sequence, so it may reflect a read error. The chain uses TRBV13 and TRBJ1-3; D is perhaps TRBD1 (5 bases). The CDR3 is 15 residues long. Germline CDR1 reads PRHDT; CDR2 reads FYEKMQ (reference sequence). CDR3 region: CASSLGQASGNTIDF. The CDR3 nucleotides read TGTGCCAGCAGCTTAGGACAGGCCTCTGGAAACACCATAGATTTT. The whole variable domain, filled in from reference TRBV13 and TRBJ1-3, reads AAGVIQSPRHLIKEKRETATLKCYPIPRHDTVYWYQQGPGQDPQFLISFYEKMQSDKGSIPDRFSAQQFSDYHSELNMSSLELGDSALYFCASSLGQASGNTIDFGEGSWLTVV.

J is TRBJ1-2 and V is TRBV28; no clear D gene. The germline CDR1 and CDR2 sequences are MDHEN and SYDVKM. The CDR3 length is 13 residues. V was clipped by 6 bases and J by 7 bases, with 15 bases between them. DNA for the CDR3: TGTGCCAGCAGCCGGAACCATCGAAGTGGCTACACCTTC. Encoded protein: CASSRNHRSGYTF.

This clonotype was seen repeatedly, ten times or more. This chain joins TRBV7-6 and TRBJ2-7; 9 positions agree with TRBD1. Germline CDR1 reads SGHVS; CDR2 reads FNYEAQ. V was pared by 4 bases and J by 6 bases, with 10 bases of the junction left unmatched. The CDR3 sequence is 15 residues long. CDR3: CASSSPGQGTPEQYF. CDR3 nucleotide sequence: TGTGCCAGCAGCTCCCCGGGACAGGGTACTCCCGAGCAGTACTTC.